This TCR beta chain was obtained from a study of control samples from healthy donors and cancer patients. The protocol was immunoSEQ multiplex PCR, while the TCRdb copy is restricted to in-frame clones and leaves out a portion. The top ten clones hold over 7.5% of a sample with about 92,000 clones, around 82% of them seen once. The CDR3 has 23 amino acids. The rearrangement uses TRBV1 and TRBJ2-7; TRBD2 was called by the table and not checked on the DNA. TRBV1 represents a pseudogene. The sample taken for sequencing was blood. The source is an older woman in good health. The CDR3 coding sequence is TGCACCAGCAGCCAAGATCCGGGCACCACCGGGACTAGCGATAGAAAGGAGCTCTACGAGCAGTACTTC. It encodes CTSSQDPGTTGTSDRKELYEQYF.